The 18 T cell receptor beta chains given below trace back to one sample, sequenced in a study of T cells in tuberculosis. Clones were read by immunoSEQ multiplex PCR, and TCRdb kept only the in-frame ones, dropping some. The sample includes tens of thousands of clones, 90% to 95% of them seen just once. This sample's time point: new active TB diagnosis, blood taken before or within 7 days of starting treatment. The specimen comprised PBMCs, sampled at tuberculosis diagnosis. The receptors here all came from an adult with tuberculosis.

The chain carries TRBV28 and TRBJ1-5; 7 bases match TRBD1. The trim removed 6 bases at V and 5 bases at J, leaving 4 bases unmatched. The CDR3 length is 13 residues. The germline CDR1 and CDR2 sequences are MDHEN and SYDVKM. This CDR3 is CASRRTGYQPQHF. CDR3 coding DNA: TGTGCCAGCAGACGGACAGGTTATCAGCCCCAGCATTTT.

This clone has a single count. This rearrangement joins TRBV27 to TRBJ2-7, with unresolved D. Trimming removed 5 bases at V and 0 bases at J, with 14 bases between. CDR1 is MNHEY and CDR2 is SMNVEV in the germline V gene (reference sequence). This CDR3 comprises 15 residues. CDR3 bases: TGTGCCAGCAGTCTCGTCCGTAGGAGCTCCTACGAGCAGTACTTC. Encoded protein: CASSLVRRSSYEQYF.

The gene calls are TRBV7-9 and TRBJ1-2; 7 nucleotides line up with TRBD1. Germline CDR1 and CDR2: SEHNR and FQNEAQ (reference sequence). V gave up 5 bases and J gave up 9 bases; unmatched junction bases: 6. This CDR3 comprises 12 residues. This CDR3 is CASSPGTASYTF. CDR3 bases: TGTGCCAGCAGCCCCGGGACAGCCAGCTACACCTTC.

The genes are TRBV27 and TRBJ2-7; 12 bases align to TRBD2. Germline loops: CDR1 MNHEY, CDR2 SMNVEV (reference sequence). The CDR3 totals 17 residues. V shed 6 bases and J 7 bases; nucleotides not matched to a gene: 16. The CDR3 nucleotides are TGTGCCAGCAGCCGAACTGGACTAGCGGGAAGTTCAGGGGAGCAGTACTTC. It yields the protein CASSRTGLAGSSGEQYF.

V and J are TRBV6-5 and TRBJ1-2, with a possible D match to TRBD1 (5 bases). The CDR3 runs 16 residues. In germline, CDR1 is MNHEY, CDR2 SVGAGI. V was pared by 0 bases and J by 7 bases, with 18 bases between. The CDR3 nucleotides are TGTGCCAGCAGTTACTCGGGGACTTTAAAGGCGTCTGGCTACACCTTC. It translates to CASSYSGTLKASGYTF.

The chain's CDR3 is CASSSHRGGNTIYF. Written as DNA, the CDR3 is TGTGCCAGCAGCTCCCACAGGGGCGGAAACACCATATATTTT. The chain joins TRBV7-2 to TRBJ1-3, with TRBD1 identical over 7 bases. Trimming cost V 4 bases and J 4 bases; bases outside gene matches: 4. Germline CDR1 is SGHTA and CDR2 is FQGNSA. The CDR3 runs to 14 residues. The entire variable domain, with the rest obtained from reference TRBV7-2 and TRBJ1-3, is as follows: GAGVSQSPSNKVTEKGKDVELRCDPISGHTALYWYRQSLGQGLEFLIYFQGNSAPDKSGLPSDRFSAERTGGSVSTLTIQRTQQEDSAVYLCASSSHRGGNTIYFGEGSWLTVV.

The chain couples TRBV7-2 to TRBJ2-1; 8 bases line up with TRBD2. From germline, CDR1 is SGHTA and CDR2 FQGNSA. This CDR3 contains 16 residues. The J segment lost 7 bases and the V segment lost 7 bases, leaving 15 bases of the junction unmatched. The chain's CDR3 is CASNNGPSGSINEQFF. The CDR3 DNA follows: TGTGCCAGCAATAACGGACCCAGCGGGAGTATTAATGAGCAGTTCTTC.

CDR3 sequence (DNA): TGTGCTAGTGGTTTGAAAATCTTGGGCAGGCCGAACACTGAAGCTTTCTTT. It encodes CASGLKILGRPNTEAFF. This chain uses TRBV12-5 with TRBJ1-1; D ambiguous. The CDR3 length is 17 residues. Trimming cost V 2 bases and J 1 base, with 17 bases left between them. Germline V gene data show CDR1 as LGHNT and CDR2 as FRNRAP.

The rearrangement links TRBV15 to TRBJ1-2; TRBD1 matches 8 bases. Germline V gives CDR1 LNHNV, CDR2 YYDKDF (reference sequence). V dropped 0 bases and J dropped 7; count of bases not matched to a gene: 10. CDR3 length equals 16 residues. The DNA of the CDR3 is TGTGCCACCAGCAGAGATCGGACAGGGAGGATTGGTGGCTACACCTTC. Its protein product is CATSRDRTGRIGGYTF. Variable domain in full (rest from reference TRBV15 and TRBJ1-2): DAMVIQNPRYQVTQFGKPVTLSCSQTLNHNVMYWYQQKSSQAPKLLFHYYDKDFNNEADTPDNFQSRRPNTSFCFLDIRSPGLGDTAMYLCATSRDRTGRIGGYTFGSGTRLTVV.

This chain links TRBV28 with TRBJ1-1; D is perhaps TRBD1 (5 bases). The CDR3 is 15 residues long. With 1 base removed from V and 2 bases from J, the gap between germline ends came to 11 bases. CDR1 and CDR2 (germline): MDHEN, SYDVKM. Written as DNA, the CDR3 is TGTGCCAGCAGTTTATACCGGGGGTCTAACACTGAAGCTTTCTTT. The encoded protein is CASSLYRGSNTEAFF.

This chain uses TRBV5-4 with TRBJ1-5, with 10 bases identical to TRBD1. Germline loops: CDR1 SGHNT, CDR2 YYREEE (reference sequence). The CDR3 runs to 19 residues. The J segment lost 0 bases and the V segment lost 4 bases, leaving 13 bases of the junction unmatched. The CDR3 bases are TGTGCCAGCAGCACCGTTCCGGGACAGGGGTCATATAGCAATCAGCCCCAGCATTTT. It is translated as CASSTVPGQGSYSNQPQHF. Looking up the rest from reference TRBV5-4 and TRBJ1-5 gives the full variable domain: ETGVTQSPTHLIKTRGQQVTLRCSSQSGHNTVSWYQQALGQGPQFIFQYYREEENGRGNFPPRFSGLQFPNYSSELNVNALELDDSALYLCASSTVPGQGSYSNQPQHFGDGTRLSIL.

The rearrangement joins TRBV30 to TRBJ1-3, with no clear D. This CDR3 contains 14 residues. CDR1 and CDR2 from the germline V gene are GTSNPN and SVGIG (reference sequence). V was shortened by 3 bases and J by 0 bases, with 9 bases between the two germline ends. Here the CDR3 reads CAWSYPGSGNTIYF. DNA for the CDR3: TGTGCCTGGAGCTACCCGGGCTCTGGAAACACCATATATTTT.

The rearrangement joins TRBV14 to TRBJ2-5; TRBD1 aligns across 7 bases. The V gene's germline CDR1 is SGHDN and CDR2 FVKESK. The junction had 5 bases not matched to a gene; V was cut back by 0 bases and J by 4 bases. This CDR3 comprises 15 residues. In DNA, the CDR3 is TGTGCCAGCAGCCAAGATGCAAGGGGGCGAGAGACCCAGTACTTC. Protein product: CASSQDARGRETQYF.

The chain carries TRBV5-5 and TRBJ1-1; D may be TRBD1 (5 bases). Trimming shortened V by 5 bases and J by 4 bases, and 18 bases separated the two germline ends. The CDR3 contains 15 residues. In germline, CDR1 is SGHKS, CDR2 YYEKEE (reference sequence). CDR3 sequence: CASRSVPAGITEAFF. DNA for the CDR3: TGTGCCAGCAGGTCCGTCCCTGCAGGGATCACTGAAGCTTTCTTT.

CDR3 amino acids: CASSLAGTSGSWEETQYF. Here the CDR3 DNA reads TGTGCCAGCAGCTTAGCCGGGACTAGCGGATCCTGGGAAGAGACCCAGTACTTC. The chain employs TRBV7-2 and TRBJ2-5, with TRBD2 matching over 11 bases. The CDR3 is 18 amino acids. CDR1 and CDR2 from the germline V gene are SGHTA and FQGNSA. V was pared by 0 bases and J by 3 bases, with 9 bases of the junction left unmatched. Full variable domain (missing parts from reference TRBV7-2 and TRBJ2-5): GAGVSQSPSNKVTEKGKDVELRCDPISGHTALYWYRQSLGQGLEFLIYFQGNSAPDKSGLPSDRFSAERTGGSVSTLTIQRTQQEDSAVYLCASSLAGTSGSWEETQYFGPGTRLLVL.

This CDR3 reads CASSSNRERYEQYF. In DNA form, the CDR3 reads TGTGCCAGCAGTTCGAACAGGGAACGGTACGAGCAGTACTTC. The chain is built from TRBV27 and TRBJ2-7; the D gene is possibly TRBD1 (6 bases). The CDR3 is 14 residues long. V lost 4 bases and J 4 bases, leaving 14 bases between the germline ends. Germline V CDR1 and CDR2: MNHEY, SMNVEV (reference sequence).

The chain uses TRBV2 and TRBJ2-1; 10 bases agree with TRBD2. Germline CDR1 reads SNHLY; CDR2 reads FYNNEI. The CDR3 has 14 amino acids. Trimming at V came to 9 bases and at J to 4 bases, leaving 6 bases not matched to a gene. The DNA for the CDR3 is TGTGCCAGTACCGGGACTAGCGAGTACAATGAGCAGTTCTTC. Residues: CASTGTSEYNEQFF.

CDR3 amino acids: CASSSSGASTDTQYF. In DNA, the CDR3 is TGTGCCAGCAGTTCGTCAGGGGCTAGCACAGATACGCAGTATTTT. The rearrangement joins TRBV6-5 to TRBJ2-3; TRBD1 is a possible D gene (6 bases). The CDR3 runs 15 residues. V was pared by 4 bases and J by 0 bases, with 11 bases between. Per the germline V gene, CDR1 is MNHEY and CDR2 is SVGAGI.